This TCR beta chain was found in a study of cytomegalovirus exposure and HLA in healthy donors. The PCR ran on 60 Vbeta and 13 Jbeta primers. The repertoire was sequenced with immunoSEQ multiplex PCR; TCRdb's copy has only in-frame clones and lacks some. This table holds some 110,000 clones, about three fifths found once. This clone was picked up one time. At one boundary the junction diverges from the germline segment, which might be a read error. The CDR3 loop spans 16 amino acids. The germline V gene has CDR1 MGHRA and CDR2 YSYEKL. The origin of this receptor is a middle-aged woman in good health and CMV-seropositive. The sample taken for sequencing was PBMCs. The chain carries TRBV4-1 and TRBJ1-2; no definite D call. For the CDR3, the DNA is TGCGCCAGCAGCCAGGAAGCCTCCCCCCGCCTGGAGGGCTACCCCTTC. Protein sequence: CASSQEASPRLEGYPF.